The entry below gives a single TCR beta chain sequence along with its context. Its antigen is as yet unknown. This entry comes from a study of T cell responses to AZD1222 COVID-19 vaccine. In the study overall: Second doses that came at about 4 or about 12 weeks were put together.

Repertoires were generated with immunoSEQ multiplex PCR, while TCRdb's copy carries only in-frame clones and drops some. This table holds around 150,000 clones, about nine tenths found once. This CDR3 is 13 amino acids long. V lost 3 bases, J lost 8 bases, and 14 bases lay in between. Germline V gene sequence: CDR1 DFQATT, CDR2 SNEGSKA (reference sequence). Study-level findings and limits: Only a handful of people who got AZD1222 tested seropositive at baseline. Once two AZD1222 doses were given, Spike-specific TCR breadth and depth went up.

The chain combines TRBV20-1 with TRBJ1-5; possible D gene TRBD1, 6 bases. The specimen comprised peripheral blood, sampled on day 0 of AZD1222 vaccination. This clonotype was sampled from an adult in good health. In DNA, the CDR3 is TGCAGTGCTAGTTCTACTTACAGGGAGCCCCAGCATTTT. Amino acid sequence: CSASSTYREPQHF.